This T cell receptor beta chain came from a study of blood T cell repertoires in COVID-19. As for the study in general: Samples taken during acute and convalescent COVID-19 were collected in the United States, Italy and Spain.

Germline assignment: CDR1 SGHTA and CDR2 FQGNSA. This CDR3 is built from 13 residues. The V end lost 7 bases, the J end lost 6 bases, and 13 bases lay between the germline ends. As processed by the authors: Amplified reference gene primers provided the basis for estimating nucleated cell counts. Repertoires were generated with immunoSEQ multiplex PCR, while TCRdb's copy carries only in-frame clones and drops some. The V and J calls and clone size were taken over from that table, and D and trimming were inferred from the DNA. The sample lists fewer than 110,000 clones, about 90% occurring once. Sequenced: peripheral blood. The TCR comes from a man aged 50 to 59 in a cohort sampled during active COVID-19. V usage is TRBV7-2 and J usage is TRBJ2-1; D is possibly TRBD2 (6 bases). Here the CDR3 DNA reads TGTGCCAGCACCGTCGGGGGTGTCAATGAGCAGTTCTTC. It translates to CASTVGGVNEQFF.